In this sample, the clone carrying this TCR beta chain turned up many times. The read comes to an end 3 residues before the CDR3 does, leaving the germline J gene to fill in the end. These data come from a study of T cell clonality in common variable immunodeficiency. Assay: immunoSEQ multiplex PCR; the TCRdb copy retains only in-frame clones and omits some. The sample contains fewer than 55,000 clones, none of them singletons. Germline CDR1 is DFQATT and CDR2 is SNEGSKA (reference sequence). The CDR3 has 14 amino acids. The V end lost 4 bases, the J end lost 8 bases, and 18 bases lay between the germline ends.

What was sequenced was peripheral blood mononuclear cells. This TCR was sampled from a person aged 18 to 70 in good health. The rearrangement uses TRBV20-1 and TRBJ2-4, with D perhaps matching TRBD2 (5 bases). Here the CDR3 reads CSATRTGVGDIQYF. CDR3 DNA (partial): TGCAGTGCTACCCGAACCGGGGTCGGGGACATT.